These 22 T cell receptor beta chains were sequenced from one sample in a study of control samples from healthy donors and cancer patients (TCRdb year 2020). The library was made by the immunoSEQ multiplex PCR assay. TCRdb retrieved this table from immuneACCESS and kept in-frame rearrangements only. Not all clones are present; in checked studies, unresolved V genes account for under half, and no reason is known for the remainder. Across this sample there are tens of thousands of clones, with over 80% seen only once. The biggest ten clones account for approximately 14% of the sample. The specimen sequenced was blood. Source of these receptors: a man aged 60-69 years in good health.

The rearrangement links TRBV7-2 to TRBJ2-3, with 10 bases that match TRBD1. The V segment lost 0 bases and the J segment 3 bases; nucleotides outside the gene matches: 9. Looked up from germline, CDR1 is SGHTA and CDR2 is FQGNSA. The CDR3 spans 18 residues. The CDR3 loop reads CASSLASRTGGLTDTQYF. The CDR3 nucleotides read TGTGCCAGCAGCTTAGCGTCCCGGACAGGGGGTTTAACAGATACGCAGTATTTT.

The V gene is TRBV5-4, the J gene TRBJ2-5; tentatively, D is TRBD2 (5 bases). Trimming cost V 0 bases and J 2 bases, with 14 bases left between them. CDR1 is SGHNT and CDR2 is YYREEE in the germline V gene (reference sequence). The CDR3 loop spans 16 amino acids. CDR3 DNA: TGTGCCAGCAGCTTGGCCGCGCTGAGGGAGCAAGAGACCCAGTACTTC. This translates into CASSLAALREQETQYF.

The chain recombines TRBV19 with TRBJ2-6; D is possibly TRBD1 or TRBD2 (5 bases each). The V gene's germline CDR1 is LNHDA and CDR2 SQIVND (reference sequence). The CDR3 length is 14 residues. With 7 bases removed from V and 0 bases from J, the gap between germline ends came to 7 bases. The CDR3 bases are TGTGCCAGTATTGGGACCTCTGGGGCCAACGTCCTGACTTTC. Protein: CASIGTSGANVLTF.

The chain is built from TRBV9 and TRBJ2-3; either TRBD1 or TRBD2 may fit D (5 bases each). Germline values: CDR1 SGDLS, CDR2 YYNGEE. Trimming removed 2 bases at V and 6 bases at J, with 13 bases between. The CDR3 extends over 14 amino acids. CDR3 in amino acids: CASSVSGAWDTQYF. CDR3 in DNA: TGTGCCAGCAGCGTTTCCGGGGCTTGGGATACGCAGTATTTT.

This rearrangement joins TRBV27 to TRBJ1-5; D is undetermined. The germline gives CDR1 MNHEY, CDR2 SMNVEV (reference sequence). The V and J ends lost 4 bases and 7 bases respectively, with 11 bases between them. This CDR3 region has 13 residues. CDR3 region: CASSSKSRQPQHF. For the CDR3, the DNA is TGTGCCAGCAGTTCGAAGTCCCGGCAGCCCCAGCATTTT.

The genes are TRBV24-1 and TRBJ1-5, with D possibly matching TRBD1 (5 bases). This CDR3 has 17 residues. Trimming took 5 bases from V and 0 from J, leaving 16 bases between them. Germline V gene data show CDR1 as KGHDR and CDR2 as SFDVKD. The CDR3 bases are TGTGCCACCAGTGGTACCGGGACGGACAATAGCAATCAGCCCCAGCATTTT. It specifies CATSGTGTDNSNQPQHF.

This rearrangement joins TRBV6-5 to TRBJ2-7; 7 bases agree with TRBD2. With V trimmed by 6 bases and J by 7 bases, 12 bases remained unmatched. There are 14 residues in the CDR3. CDR1 is MNHEY, CDR2 SVGAGI, per germline. CDR3 sequence: CASRPAGLLREQYF. DNA of the CDR3: TGTGCCAGCAGGCCAGCGGGACTCCTACGGGAGCAGTACTTC.

The chain uses TRBV5-5 and TRBJ2-1; 14 bases line up with TRBD2. CDR3 length: 15 amino acids. The germline CDR1 and CDR2 sequences are SGHKS and YYEKEE (reference sequence). J gave up 9 bases and V 6 bases, and 8 bases lay outside the gene matches. CDR3 sequence: CASKGTSGSGREQFF. The CDR3 nucleotides are TGTGCCAGCAAAGGGACTAGCGGGAGCGGGCGTGAGCAGTTCTTC.

The chain links TRBV20-1 to TRBJ1-1, with no clear D. The V gene's germline CDR1 is DFQATT and CDR2 SNEGSKA (reference sequence). CDR3 length: 11 amino acids. Trimming shortened V by 3 bases and J by 5 bases, and 7 bases separated the two germline ends. The CDR3 sequence: CSARAWTEAFF. CDR3 nucleotide sequence: TGCAGTGCTAGGGCCTGGACTGAAGCTTTCTTT.

The chain recombines TRBV4-3 with TRBJ2-1, with TRBD2 identical over 10 bases. Germline V gives CDR1 LGHNA, CDR2 YSLEER. The junction had 4 bases not matched to a gene; V was cut back by 1 base and J by 4 bases. The CDR3 length is 16 residues. In nucleotides, the CDR3 is TGCGCCAGCAGCCAAGTGGGAGCGGGAGGGTACAATGAGCAGTTCTTC. This translates into CASSQVGAGGYNEQFF.

The genes are TRBV6-6 and TRBJ2-2, with 10 nucleotides matching TRBD2. In germline, CDR1 is MNHNY, CDR2 SVGAGI (reference sequence). The V gene end was trimmed by 7 bases and the J gene end by 5 bases; junction bases not matched to a gene: 4. CDR3 length: 14 amino acids. For the CDR3, the DNA is TGTGCCAGCAATAGCGGGAGGACTACCGGGGAGCTGTTTTTT. Translation: CASNSGRTTGELFF.

V is TRBV27 and J is TRBJ1-5; D is undetermined. This CDR3 spans 13 amino acids. V was clipped by 1 base and J by 5 bases, with 6 bases between them. CDR1 MNHEY and CDR2 SMNVEV come from the germline V gene (reference sequence). The CDR3 loop reads CASSLYRDQPQHF. The CDR3 bases are TGTGCCAGCAGTTTATACCGTGATCAGCCCCAGCATTTT.

The chain employs TRBV5-4 and TRBJ2-3; 8 bases are shared with TRBD2. V was pared by 7 bases and J by 7 bases, with 17 bases of the junction left unmatched. Germline-derived CDR1 and CDR2 are SGHNT and YYREEE (reference sequence). This CDR3 contains 16 residues. CDR3 protein: CASSMAGTRAANTQYF. DNA for the CDR3: TGTGCCAGCTCCATGGCGGGGACTAGGGCCGCTAATACGCAGTATTTT.

The V and J genes are TRBV6-2 or TRBV6-3 and TRBJ2-1; TRBD2 is a possible D gene (5 bases). CDR1 and CDR2 from the germline V gene are MNHEY and SVGEGT. V lost 3 bases and J 4 bases, leaving 10 bases between the germline ends. The CDR3 spans 14 residues. CDR3: CASSYYGLYNEQFF. The CDR3, as DNA: TGTGCCAGCAGTTATTACGGACTGTACAATGAGCAGTTCTTC.

This chain connects TRBV5-1 to TRBJ2-5; maybe TRBD2 (5 bases). This CDR3 comprises 16 residues. Germline loops: CDR1 SGHRS, CDR2 YFSETQ. V gave up 4 bases and J gave up 2 bases, with 18 bases separating them. For the CDR3, the DNA is TGCGCCAGCAGCCCTTACACGGTAGGGAGTCAAGAGACCCAGTACTTC. Translated, it gives CASSPYTVGSQETQYF.

The V call is TRBV24-1, the J call TRBJ1-1, with 8 bases that match TRBD1. The germline V gene has CDR1 KGHDR and CDR2 SFDVKD. This CDR3 comprises 14 residues. The junction had 8 bases not matched to a gene; V was cut back by 5 bases and J by 7 bases. The CDR3 region has the DNA TGTGCCACCAGTGGGGCAGGGGGCAAAGATGAAGCTTTCTTT. Its translation is CATSGAGGKDEAFF.

V gene TRBV11-2 combines with J gene TRBJ2-7; D uncertain. The CDR3 is 16 residues long. V was pared by 0 bases and J by 3 bases, with 15 bases between. In germline, CDR1 is SGHAT, CDR2 FQNNGV. The CDR3 protein is CASSLDLGNNLYEQYF. The DNA of the CDR3 is TGTGCCAGCAGCTTAGATCTAGGGAATAATCTCTACGAGCAGTACTTC.

The chain employs TRBV3-1 (or the pseudogene TRBV3-2) and TRBJ2-1, with a weak D call TRBD1 (6 bases). CDR1 LGHDT and CDR2 YNNKEL come from the germline V gene (reference sequence). The V and J ends lost 4 bases and 6 bases respectively, with 13 bases between them. The CDR3 has 14 amino acids. The CDR3 nucleotides read TGTGCCAGCAGCCTAGGGGGTCAGGGCAATGAGCAGTTCTTC. Amino acid sequence: CASSLGGQGNEQFF.

This sequence joins TRBV7-2 and TRBJ2-7; 8 bases are shared with TRBD2. Unmatched junction bases numbered 3, after V lost 1 base and J lost 4 bases. The germline CDR1 and CDR2 sequences are SGHTA and FQGNSA. The CDR3 covers 14 residues. Here the CDR3 reads CASSLEAGDYEQYF. The CDR3 DNA follows: TGTGCCAGCAGCTTAGAAGCGGGAGATTACGAGCAGTACTTC.

The genes are TRBV29-1 and TRBJ2-3; 9 nucleotides match TRBD1. V dropped 8 bases and J dropped 3; count of bases not matched to a gene: 15. CDR1 is SQVTM and CDR2 is ANQGSEA in the germline V gene. This CDR3 spans 16 amino acids. Here the CDR3 reads CSLTGQGGSRTDTQYF. The CDR3 coding sequence is TGCAGCCTGACGGGACAGGGTGGTAGCAGGACAGATACGCAGTATTTT.

V and J are TRBV19 and TRBJ1-4, with 10 bases aligning to TRBD1. With V trimmed by 6 bases and J by 2 bases, 12 bases remained unmatched. The CDR3 is made up of 18 amino acids. CDR1 is LNHDA and CDR2 is SQIVND in the germline V gene (reference sequence). The CDR3 DNA follows: TGTGCCAGTAGCAGACAGGGGGCGCATCGGGTGACTAATGAAAAACTGTTTTTT. This codes for CASSRQGAHRVTNEKLFF.

The chain has TRBV15 and TRBJ2-7; 8 bases are shared with TRBD2. V lost 0 bases, J lost 5 bases, and 9 bases stayed unmatched. Germline CDR1 LNHNV, CDR2 YYDKDF (reference sequence). This CDR3 comprises 16 residues. CDR3 loop: CATSRDLWLAGHEQYF. CDR3 coding DNA: TGTGCCACCAGCAGAGATCTGTGGCTAGCGGGTCACGAGCAGTACTTC.